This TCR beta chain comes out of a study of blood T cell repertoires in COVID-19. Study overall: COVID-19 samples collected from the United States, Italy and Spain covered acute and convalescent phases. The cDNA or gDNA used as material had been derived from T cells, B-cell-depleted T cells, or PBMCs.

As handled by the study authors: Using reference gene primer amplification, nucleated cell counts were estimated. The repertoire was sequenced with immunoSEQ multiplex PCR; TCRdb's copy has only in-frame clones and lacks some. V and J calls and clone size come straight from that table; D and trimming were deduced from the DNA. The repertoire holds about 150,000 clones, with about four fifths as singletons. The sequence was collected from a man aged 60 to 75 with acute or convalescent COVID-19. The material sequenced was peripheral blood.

The CDR3 spells CASSQEGSGSRDTQYF. CDR3 bases: TGTGCCAGCAGCCAAGAGGGGAGCGGGAGTCGAGATACGCAGTATTTT. The chain uses TRBV4-2 and TRBJ2-3, with TRBD2 identical over 8 bases. The CDR3 extends over 16 amino acids. Germline V lookup: CDR1 LGHNA, CDR2 YNFKEQ. V lost 0 bases and J lost 5; bases outside the gene matches: 7.